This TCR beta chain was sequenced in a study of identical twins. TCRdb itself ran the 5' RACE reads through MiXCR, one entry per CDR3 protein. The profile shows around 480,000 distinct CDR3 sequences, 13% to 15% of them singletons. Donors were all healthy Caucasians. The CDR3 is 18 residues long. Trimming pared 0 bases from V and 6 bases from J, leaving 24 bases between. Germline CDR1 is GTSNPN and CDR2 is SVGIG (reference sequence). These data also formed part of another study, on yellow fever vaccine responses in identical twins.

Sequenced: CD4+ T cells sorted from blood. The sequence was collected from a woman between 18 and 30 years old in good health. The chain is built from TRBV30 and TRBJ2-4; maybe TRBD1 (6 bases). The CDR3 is CAWSVPFPQGSPLNIQYF. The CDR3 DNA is TGTGCCTGGAGTGTACCCTTTCCACAGGGATCACCCCTAAACATTCAGTACTTC.